This T cell receptor beta chain appears in the sequencing data of a study of control samples from healthy donors and cancer patients. Germline values: CDR1 KGHDR, CDR2 SFDVKD. The CDR3 sequence is 13 residues long. Trimming stripped 4 bases from V and 8 bases from J, with 11 bases between. Produced via immunoSEQ multiplex PCR; TCRdb's table is partial and in-frame only. Of some 97,000 clones in the sample, about 90% were seen once. This clone has more than one count but fewer than ten. Sequenced sample: blood. The receptor was isolated from a woman aged 50 to 60 in good health. The V call is TRBV24-1, the J call TRBJ2-1, with D tentatively TRBD2 (5 bases). CDR3 amino acids: CATSERASHEQFF. The CDR3 DNA reads TGTGCCACCAGTGAGCGGGCTAGCCATGAGCAGTTCTTC.